This paragraph reports one T cell receptor beta chain. The antigen remains undetermined. Here immunoSEQ multiplex PCR was the method, and the copy in TCRdb shows in-frame clones only, minus some. The sample contains tens of thousands of clones, less than 80% of which appear only once. This entry comes from a study of vaccination effects on CD4 cells after COVID-19. Study-level results: At late timepoints after vaccination, vaccine- and infection-induced clones shrank markedly. No early post-infection timepoints were available in the study, which also included few convalescent patients.

Viral peptide pools were used in the ViraFEST assay to expand antigen-specific CD4+ T cells, and sequencing came afterward. The authors isolated CD4+ T cells after 10 days of culture. Each participant was given two doses of one vaccine (BNT162b2 or mRNA-1273). Nucleocapsid antibodies were negative in the vaccine recipients, who had never had SARS-CoV-2 infection. Germline V CDR1 and CDR2: SGHKS, YYEKEE (reference sequence). The V gene lost 1 base and the J gene lost 4 bases, with 12 bases spanning the gap. The CDR3 sequence is 14 residues long. This TCR was recovered from a human donor who received a COVID-19 vaccine. Sequences were derived from CD4+ T cells from PBMCs cultured with HCoV-229E spike peptides, sampled after COVID-19 vaccination. V and J are TRBV5-5 and TRBJ2-7, with a weak D call TRBD2 (5 bases). CDR3 in amino acids: CASSLFHSGYEQYV. CDR3 coding DNA: TGTGCCAGCAGCTTGTTCCACTCGGGGTACGAGCAGTACGTC.